A single TCR beta chain is shown here with its context. The sample comes from a study of T-cell reconstitution after alpha-beta-depleted transplantation in children. Deletions cut 1 base from V and 5 bases from J, with 6 bases between. Per germline, CDR1 SEHNR and CDR2 FQNEAQ (reference sequence). The CDR3 is 14 amino acids. Construction of the TCRbeta library involved unique molecular identifiers. TCRdb processed the PCR reads anew with MiXCR; each CDR3 protein has one entry. The sample carries hundreds of thousands of distinct CDR3 sequences, 9.9% recorded once. The source was PBMCs from the stem cell graft donor, collected from the stem cell graft. The genes are TRBV7-9 and TRBJ1-6; D is ambiguous. The sequence derives from a human donor who donated a stem cell graft to a child with SCID. The DNA of the CDR3 is TGTGCCAGCAGCTTAGGACTGGATAATTCACCCCTCCACTTT. This translates into CASSLGLDNSPLHF.